These 4 T cell receptor beta chains originate from one sample sequenced in a study of blood T cell repertoires in COVID-19. This table comes from immunoSEQ multiplex PCR, and its TCRdb copy is limited to in-frame clones, with some not included. The repertoire holds hundreds of thousands of clones, with about 90% as singletons. The sequenced sample consisted of peripheral blood. Receptors originate from a woman aged 18-35 years with acute or convalescent COVID-19.

The chain combines TRBV6-4 with TRBJ2-7, with TRBD1 identical over 8 bases. This CDR3 has 14 residues. The J segment lost 2 bases and the V segment lost 4 bases, leaving 4 bases of the junction unmatched. Germline V lookup: CDR1 MRHNA, CDR2 SNTAGT. The CDR3 DNA reads as TGTGCCAGCAGTGCTGAACAGGGGGCCTACGAGCAGTACTTC. It specifies CASSAEQGAYEQYF.

The V call is TRBV5-8, the J call TRBJ1-2; D unresolved. Trimming stripped 3 bases from V and 0 bases from J, with 15 bases between. The germline gives CDR1 SGHTS, CDR2 YDEGEE. The CDR3 length is 16 residues. The CDR3 DNA reads TGTGCCAGCAGCTCGGGTGATACGCTAGCTAACTATGGCTACACCTTC. Translated: CASSSGDTLANYGYTF. The full variable domain, with the rest looked up from reference TRBV5-8 and TRBJ1-2, is EAGVTQSPTHLIKTRGQQATLRCSPISGHTSVYWYQQALGLGLQFLLWYDEGEERNRGNFPPRFSGRQFPNYSSELNVNALELEDSALYLCASSSGDTLANYGYTFGSGTRLTVV.

The chain combines TRBV18 with TRBJ2-3; maybe TRBD2 (5 bases). V was trimmed by 8 bases and J by 1 base, leaving 13 bases between them. Germline V gene sequence: CDR1 KGHSH, CDR2 LQKENI. The CDR3 has 14 amino acids. CDR3 loop: CASASGPGTDTQYF. As DNA, the CDR3 is TGTGCCAGCGCAAGCGGTCCGGGCACAGATACGCAGTATTTT.

Regarding this clone: Different DNA sequences within this sample yield the same CDR3. The rearrangement joins TRBV29-1 to TRBJ1-1; 9 positions agree with TRBD1. The J segment lost 8 bases and the V segment lost 3 bases, leaving 1 base of the junction unmatched. Germline V CDR1 and CDR2: SQVTM, ANQGSEA. This CDR3 has 11 residues. CDR3 bases: TGCAGCGTTGAGGGGACAGGGGAAGCTTTCTTT. Its translation: CSVEGTGEAFF.